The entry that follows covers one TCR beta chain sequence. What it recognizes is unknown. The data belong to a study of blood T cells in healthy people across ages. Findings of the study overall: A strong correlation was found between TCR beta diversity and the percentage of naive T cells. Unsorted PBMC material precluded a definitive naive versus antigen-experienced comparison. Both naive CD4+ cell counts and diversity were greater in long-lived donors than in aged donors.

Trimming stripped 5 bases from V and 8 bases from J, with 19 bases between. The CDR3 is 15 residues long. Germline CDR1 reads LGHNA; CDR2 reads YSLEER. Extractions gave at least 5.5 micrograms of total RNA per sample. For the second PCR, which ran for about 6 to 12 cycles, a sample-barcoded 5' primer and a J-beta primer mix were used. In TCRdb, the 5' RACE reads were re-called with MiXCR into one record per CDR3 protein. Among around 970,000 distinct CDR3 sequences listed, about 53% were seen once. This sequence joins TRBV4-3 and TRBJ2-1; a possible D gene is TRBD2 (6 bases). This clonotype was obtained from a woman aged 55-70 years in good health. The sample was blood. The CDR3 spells CASSYLTGAGHEQFF. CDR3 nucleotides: TGCGCCAGCAGCTACCTTACGGGCGCGGGACATGAGCAGTTCTTC.